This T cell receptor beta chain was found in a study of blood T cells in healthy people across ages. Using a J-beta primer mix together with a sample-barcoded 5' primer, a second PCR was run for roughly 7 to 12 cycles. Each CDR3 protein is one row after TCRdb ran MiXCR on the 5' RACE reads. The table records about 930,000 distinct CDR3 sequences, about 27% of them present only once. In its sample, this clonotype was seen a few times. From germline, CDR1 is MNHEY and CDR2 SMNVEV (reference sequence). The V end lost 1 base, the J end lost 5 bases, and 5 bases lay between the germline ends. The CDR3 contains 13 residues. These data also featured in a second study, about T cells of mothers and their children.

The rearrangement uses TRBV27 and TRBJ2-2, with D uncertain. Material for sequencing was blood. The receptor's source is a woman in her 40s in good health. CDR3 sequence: CASSLLGTGELFF. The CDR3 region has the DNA TGTGCCAGCAGTTTATTGGGTACCGGGGAGCTGTTTTTT.